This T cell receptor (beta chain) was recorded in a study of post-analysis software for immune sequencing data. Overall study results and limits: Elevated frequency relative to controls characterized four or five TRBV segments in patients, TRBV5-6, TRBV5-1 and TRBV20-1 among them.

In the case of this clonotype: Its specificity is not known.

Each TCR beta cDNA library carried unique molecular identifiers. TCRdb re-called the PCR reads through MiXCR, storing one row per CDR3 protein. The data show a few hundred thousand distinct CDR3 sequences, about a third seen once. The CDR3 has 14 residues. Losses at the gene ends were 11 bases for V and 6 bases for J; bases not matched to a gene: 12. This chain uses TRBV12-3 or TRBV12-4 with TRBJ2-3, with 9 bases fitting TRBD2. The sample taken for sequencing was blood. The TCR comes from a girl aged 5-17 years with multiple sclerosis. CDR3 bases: TGTGCCTGCCATCCAGCGGGGGGTCCGGATACGCAGTATTTT. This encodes CACHPAGGPDTQYF.